The 28 T cell receptor beta chains below all came from one sample that was sequenced in a study of blood T cell repertoires in COVID-19. TCRdb keeps only in-frame clones here, not all; method: immunoSEQ multiplex PCR. The sample lists a few hundred thousand clones, about 85% seen once, with 5% to 7.5% in the top ten. Sequencing was performed on PBMCs or T cells enriched from blood (not recorded which). The receptor source for this set is a woman aged 45-60 years who had been exposed to COVID-19.

The chain is built from TRBV30 and TRBJ1-2; tentatively, D is TRBD1 (6 bases). V lost 0 bases to trimming and J lost 4 bases, with 12 bases between them. Per the germline V gene, CDR1 is GTSNPN and CDR2 is SVGIG (reference sequence). This CDR3 is built from 14 residues. This CDR3 is CAWSVGGPLYGYTF. CDR3 DNA sequence: TGTGCCTGGAGTGTGGGGGGGCCTCTCTATGGCTACACCTTC.

This chain links TRBV15 with TRBJ2-3, with D perhaps matching TRBD2 (6 bases). The ends were cut back, 0 bases at V and 6 bases at J, with 13 bases in the middle. CDR3 length equals 15 residues. CDR1 LNHNV and CDR2 YYDKDF come from the germline V gene (reference sequence). This CDR3 reads CATSRDLGGGDTQYF. Here the CDR3 DNA reads TGTGCCACCAGCAGAGATCTCGGGGGTGGGGATACGCAGTATTTT.

The chain has TRBV9 and TRBJ2-3; TRBD2 agrees at 7 bases. V shed 6 bases, J shed 1 base, and the junction held 2 bases outside the gene matches. The CDR3 is 13 amino acids. Germline assignment: CDR1 SGDLS and CDR2 YYNGEE. For the CDR3, the DNA is TGTGCCAGCAATCGGGGGGGCACAGATACGCAGTATTTT. Its protein product is CASNRGGTDTQYF.

This clone was observed a handful of times. CDR3 amino acids: CATSRILGVTGKNTEAFF. The CDR3 DNA sequence: TGTGCCACCAGCAGAATATTGGGAGTAACAGGGAAGAACACTGAAGCTTTCTTT. This sequence joins TRBV15 and TRBJ1-1; tentative D call: TRBD1 (6 bases). The CDR3 is 18 amino acids. Trimming removed 2 bases at V and 1 base at J, with 20 bases between. Germline V lookup: CDR1 LNHNV, CDR2 YYDKDF (reference sequence).

The chain joins TRBV20-1 to TRBJ2-3; TRBD2 agrees at 11 bases. The J segment lost 10 bases and the V segment lost 3 bases, leaving 18 bases of the junction unmatched. Germline V gene sequence: CDR1 DFQATT, CDR2 SNEGSKA (reference sequence). This CDR3 is 17 amino acids long. CDR3 residues: CSASDPVSSGGWNAQYF. CDR3 sequence (DNA): TGCAGTGCTAGTGACCCGGTATCTAGCGGGGGGTGGAATGCGCAGTATTTT.

This clone was observed a single time. This chain links TRBV20-1 with TRBJ1-1, with 7 bases matching TRBD1. The germline CDR1 and CDR2 sequences are DFQATT and SNEGSKA (reference sequence). The junction had 7 bases not matched to a gene; V was cut back by 3 bases and J by 3 bases. The CDR3 is 14 residues long. The CDR3 DNA follows: TGCAGTGCTAGTGGGAGGGGGCGAGACACTGAAGCTTTCTTT. Protein: CSASGRGRDTEAFF.

This chain uses TRBV28 with TRBJ1-5; no clear D. Germline V gene data show CDR1 as MDHEN and CDR2 as SYDVKM. V dropped 3 bases and J dropped 2 bases, with 11 bases sitting between them. CDR3 length: 15 amino acids. The CDR3 is CASSFIAGRNQPQHF. The DNA for the CDR3 is TGTGCCAGCAGTTTTATCGCAGGTCGCAATCAGCCCCAGCATTTT.

This chain links TRBV19 with TRBJ1-4, with TRBD1 as a possible D gene (5 bases). The CDR3 totals 12 residues. CDR1 LNHDA and CDR2 SQIVND come from the germline V gene (reference sequence). Trimming left V 7 bases short and J 8 bases short, with 11 bases between. The CDR3 protein is CASTGGREKLFF. The CDR3 bases are TGTGCCAGTACCGGGGGACGCGAAAAACTGTTTTTT. Using reference TRBV19 and TRBJ1-4 for the parts outside the CDR3, the full variable domain is DGGITQSPKYLFRKEGQNVTLSCEQNLNHDAMYWYRQDPGQGLRLIYYSQIVNDFQKGDIAEGYSVSREKKESFPLTVTSAQKNPTAFYLCASTGGREKLFFGSGTQLSVL.

This chain uses TRBV28 with TRBJ1-1; 8 bases agree with TRBD1. Germline V gene sequence: CDR1 MDHEN, CDR2 SYDVKM. The J segment lost 3 bases and the V segment lost 8 bases, leaving 11 bases of the junction unmatched. The CDR3 loop spans 15 amino acids. The CDR3 region is CASRRTGGVYTEAFF. The CDR3 bases are TGTGCCAGCCGCCGCACAGGGGGGGTTTACACTGAAGCTTTCTTT.

The rearrangement uses TRBV13 and TRBJ1-1, with D hard to call. There are 13 residues in the CDR3. The germline CDR1 and CDR2 sequences are PRHDT and FYEKMQ (reference sequence). Trimming took off 5 bases at V and 7 bases at J, with 14 bases between the two ends. CDR3 DNA sequence: TGTGCCAGCAGCCTTAATGGAGGCAGTGAAGCTTTCTTT. Translated: CASSLNGGSEAFF.

In DNA, the CDR3 is TGTGCCAGCAGCCCAAGCGGGCAAGAGACCCAGTACTTC. It specifies CASSPSGQETQYF. This chain links TRBV7-9 with TRBJ2-5, with a weak D call TRBD2 (6 bases). This CDR3 has 13 amino acids. The V end was cut by 5 bases, the J end by 2 bases, with 9 bases between. The germline V gene has CDR1 SEHNR and CDR2 FQNEAQ (reference sequence).

This chain joins TRBV5-6 and TRBJ1-5; D gene ambiguous. Germline-derived CDR1 and CDR2 are SGHDT and YYEEEE. The CDR3 runs 15 residues. The V gene lost 4 bases and the J gene lost 6 bases, with 17 bases spanning the gap. CDR3 nucleotide sequence: TGTGCCAGCAGCCCCTCGACTCGGCCGTTTCAGCCCCAGCATTTT. Its protein is CASSPSTRPFQPQHF.

The chain recombines TRBV28 with TRBJ1-6, with TRBD1 matching 12 bases. The V gene's germline CDR1 is MDHEN and CDR2 SYDVKM. The CDR3 runs 16 residues. The J segment lost 11 bases and the V segment lost 3 bases, leaving 8 bases of the junction unmatched. For the CDR3, the DNA is TGTGCCAGCAGTTTGCGTGGGACAGGGGGCCGAGCACCCCTCCACTTT. Protein sequence: CASSLRGTGGRAPLHF.

CDR3 nucleotide sequence: TGTGCCAGCAGCCAGGGACACCTGAACACTGAAGCTTTCTTT. This codes for CASSQGHLNTEAFF. The rearrangement joins TRBV3-1 (or the pseudogene TRBV3-2) to TRBJ1-1, with D possibly matching TRBD1 (6 bases). The CDR3 consists of 14 residues. Trimming stripped 3 bases from V and 0 bases from J, with 8 bases between. Germline lookup yields CDR1 LGHDT and CDR2 YNNKEL (reference sequence).

This sequence joins TRBV7-8 and TRBJ2-7; the D is unclear. Between the trimmed V and J ends, which lost 5 bases and 2 bases, there was a span of 7 bases. This CDR3 contains 12 residues. The V gene's germline CDR1 is SGHVS and CDR2 FQNEAQ. CDR3 in DNA: TGTGCCAGCAGCCAGCCCCCCTACGAGCAGTACTTC. This codes for CASSQPPYEQYF.

The chain couples TRBV18 to TRBJ1-1; 11 bases are shared with TRBD1. Germline-derived CDR1 and CDR2 are KGHSH and LQKENI. Unmatched junction bases numbered 9, after V lost 3 bases and J lost 0 bases. The CDR3 runs 18 residues. CDR3 nucleotide sequence: TGTGCCAGCTCACCTCCGGGACAGGGGGGTCCCATGAACACTGAAGCTTTCTTT. Residues: CASSPPGQGGPMNTEAFF.

J is TRBJ2-1 and V is TRBV5-1; 7 bases line up with TRBD1. J lost 9 bases, V lost 5 bases, and 8 bases had no gene match. CDR1 is SGHRS, CDR2 YFSETQ, per germline. The CDR3 is made up of 13 amino acids. Written as DNA, the CDR3 is TGCGCCAGCAGTTGGGACAGAGCTGGTGAGCAGTTCTTC. This sequence encodes CASSWDRAGEQFF. The whole variable domain, filled in from reference TRBV5-1 and TRBJ2-1, reads KAGVTQTPRYLIKTRGQQVTLSCSPISGHRSVSWYQQTPGQGLQFLFEYFSETQRNKGNFPGRFSGRQFSNSRSEMNVSTLELGDSALYLCASSWDRAGEQFFGPGTRLTVL.

The chain employs TRBV19 and TRBJ1-5; 9 nucleotides match TRBD1. Germline V gene sequence: CDR1 LNHDA, CDR2 SQIVND (reference sequence). V lost 5 bases, J lost 6 bases, and 8 bases stayed unmatched. CDR3 length: 15 residues. The CDR3 DNA sequence: TGTGCCAGTAGTCTCCCACAGGGGGCGGGTCAGCCCCAGCATTTT. Amino acid sequence: CASSLPQGAGQPQHF.

This clone was detected only a few times. The CDR3 sequence: CASSLTPSRSSYEQYF. CDR3 in DNA: TGTGCCAGCAGTCTAACTCCTAGCCGCTCCTCCTACGAGCAGTACTTC. The rearrangement joins TRBV27 to TRBJ2-7; TRBD2 is a possible D gene (5 bases). Germline V CDR1 and CDR2: MNHEY, SMNVEV (reference sequence). The length of the CDR3 is 16 residues. V lost 5 bases to trimming and J lost 0 bases, with 17 bases between them.

This clone was picked up one time. The chain carries TRBV21-1 and TRBJ1-4; the tabulated D call, TRBD1, remains unverified against the DNA. TRBV21-1 is an annotated pseudogene. This CDR3 spans 15 amino acids. The CDR3 DNA follows: TGTGCCAGCAGCTCTACCGGGACAGGGGATGAAAAACTGTTTTTT. Translated: CASSSTGTGDEKLFF.

CDR3 in DNA: TGTGCCAGCAGTCAGGCCCGGTCGGGGGGCTACACCTTC. Amino acid sequence: CASSQARSGGYTF. This chain connects TRBV28 to TRBJ1-2; no firm D call. The CDR3 is made up of 13 amino acids. CDR1 is MDHEN and CDR2 is SYDVKM in the germline V gene. V was shortened by 5 bases and J by 8 bases, with 15 bases between the two germline ends.

This clone was seen just once. V and J are TRBV7-2 and TRBJ1-1; D unclear. Trimming removed 5 bases from V and 0 bases from J, with 13 bases in between. Germline CDR1 and CDR2: SGHTA and FQGNSA. This CDR3 is 15 amino acids long. The CDR3 region is CASSPPGVVNTEAFF. For the CDR3, the DNA is TGTGCCAGCAGCCCCCCCGGGGTGGTGAACACTGAAGCTTTCTTT.

This chain joins TRBV19 and TRBJ1-2; D might be TRBD1 (6 bases). Per the germline V gene, CDR1 is LNHDA and CDR2 is SQIVND (reference sequence). The CDR3 has 17 residues. Trimming shortened V by 3 bases and J by 8 bases, and 25 bases separated the two germline ends. CDR3 sequence reads: CASSIRGAPTKSGGYTF. The CDR3 DNA follows: TGTGCCAGTAGTATCCGGGGGGCGCCAACAAAATCAGGGGGCTACACCTTC.

V and J are TRBV27 and TRBJ1-1, with D possibly being TRBD1 (5 bases). The CDR3 consists of 17 residues. V lost 1 base, J lost 6 bases, and 21 bases lay in between. CDR1 MNHEY and CDR2 SMNVEV come from the germline V gene (reference sequence). Here the CDR3 reads CASSLYPLGQGGPEAFF. The CDR3 DNA is TGTGCCAGCAGTTTATACCCTTTGGGGCAGGGAGGGCCTGAAGCTTTCTTT.

The chain is built from TRBV11-2 and TRBJ2-5, with D maybe TRBD2 (5 bases). The CDR3 sequence is 14 residues long. CDR1 and CDR2 from the germline V gene are SGHAT and FQNNGV. Trimming shortened V by 5 bases and J by 5 bases, and 15 bases separated the two germline ends. DNA of the CDR3: TGTGCCAGCAGCCTCCTAGCTAAGGCCGAGACCCAGTACTTC. As protein: CASSLLAKAETQYF.

This clone was counted at least ten times. The rearrangement uses TRBV19 and TRBJ2-4; 7 bases map to TRBD1. J was trimmed by 15 bases and V by 5 bases; bases with no gene match: 10. Germline values: CDR1 LNHDA, CDR2 SQIVND (reference sequence). The CDR3 consists of 12 residues. The DNA for the CDR3 is TGTGCCAGTAGTCCAGGACAGGCTCGACGGTACTTC. The encoded protein is CASSPGQARRYF. Together with reference TRBV19 and TRBJ2-4, the CDR3 gives the full variable domain: DGGITQSPKYLFRKEGQNVTLSCEQNLNHDAMYWYRQDPGQGLRLIYYSQIVNDFQKGDIAEGYSVSREKKESFPLTVTSAQKNPTAFYLCASSPGQARRYFGAGTRLSVL.

The J gene is TRBJ1-2, the V gene TRBV5-1; 8 bases line up with TRBD1. The CDR3 totals 15 residues. With 4 bases clipped from V and 6 bases from J, the junction kept 11 bases outside the gene matches. Germline V gene sequence: CDR1 SGHRS, CDR2 YFSETQ. DNA for the CDR3: TGCGCCAGCAGCCTAAGACCCGGGACAGGAGATGGCTACACCTTC. Translation gives CASSLRPGTGDGYTF.

The rearrangement uses TRBV5-8 and TRBJ1-2; D not resolved. The CDR3 consists of 15 residues. The ends were cut back, 4 bases at V and 6 bases at J, with 19 bases in the middle. Per germline, CDR1 SGHTS and CDR2 YDEGEE. In nucleotides, the CDR3 is TGTGCCAGCAGCCGCATGCTTTACCCGAGGGATGGCTACACCTTC. It codes for CASSRMLYPRDGYTF.